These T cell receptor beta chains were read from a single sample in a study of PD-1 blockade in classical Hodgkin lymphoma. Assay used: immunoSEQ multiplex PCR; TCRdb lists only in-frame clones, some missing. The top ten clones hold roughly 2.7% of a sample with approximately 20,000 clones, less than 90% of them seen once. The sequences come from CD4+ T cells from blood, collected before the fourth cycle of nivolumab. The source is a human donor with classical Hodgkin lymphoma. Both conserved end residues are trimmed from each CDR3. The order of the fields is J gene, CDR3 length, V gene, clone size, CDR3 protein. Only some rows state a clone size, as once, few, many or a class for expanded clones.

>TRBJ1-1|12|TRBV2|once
ASNTGQGHTEAF
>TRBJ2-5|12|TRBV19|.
ASSTTSSGKTQY
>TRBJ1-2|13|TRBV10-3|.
AIRETDHTNYGYT
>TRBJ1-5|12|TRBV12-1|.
ASSSPGRNQPQH
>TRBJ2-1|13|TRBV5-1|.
ASSIVSGGENEQF
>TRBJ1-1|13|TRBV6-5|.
ASSYTGTGISEAF
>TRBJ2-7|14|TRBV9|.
ASSPRLAGGLYEQY
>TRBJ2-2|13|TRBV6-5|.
ASSYWRPASGELF
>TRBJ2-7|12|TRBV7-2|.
ASSSPGGPNEQY
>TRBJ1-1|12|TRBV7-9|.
ASSRTGQNTEAF
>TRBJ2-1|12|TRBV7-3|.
ASSPGLAGEEQF
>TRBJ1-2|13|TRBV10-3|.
AISDRTGAYYGYT
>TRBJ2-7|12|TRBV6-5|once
ASSPSDLSYEQY
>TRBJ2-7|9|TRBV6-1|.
ASSSRYEQY
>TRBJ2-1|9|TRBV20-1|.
SARSLNEQF
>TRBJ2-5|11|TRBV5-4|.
ASSLGQQETQY
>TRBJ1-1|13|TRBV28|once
ASSPRTGGHTEAF
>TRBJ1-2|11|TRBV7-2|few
ASSTTDSYGYT
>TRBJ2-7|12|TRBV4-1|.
ASSLRQGGYEQY
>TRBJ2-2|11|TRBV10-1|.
ASTPFFTGELF
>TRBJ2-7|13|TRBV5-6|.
ASSHLWVAGREQY
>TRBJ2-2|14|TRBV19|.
ASSIAWTANTGELF
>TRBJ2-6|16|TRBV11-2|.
ASTQDRPFSSGANVLT
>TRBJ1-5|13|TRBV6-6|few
ASSSPRDGNQPQH
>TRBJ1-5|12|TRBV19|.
ASQGTASNQPQH